What follows is one T cell receptor beta chain and its context. Its specific antigen is unknown. This may come from a read error, since a much larger clone is one base off. The sample comes from a study of tumor and adjacent non-tumor tissue in lung cancer (dated by TCRdb to 2016 to 2019). As for the study more broadly: Of the cohort, some 12 patients had adenocarcinoma, 2 had squamous cell carcinoma and 1 had small cell lung cancer. Fewer than 35 paired specimens, one tumor and one normal lung sample per patient, were profiled by TCRbeta CDR3 sequencing. The roughly 15 patients were aged 31 to 76 years, included around ten men and 5 women, and had TNM stage I to III disease. The study compared bulk TCRbeta repertoires from lung tumor tissue and matched distant non-tumor lung tissue of under 16 lung cancer patients. Sequencing generated a total of 125,075,908 productive TCRbeta reads, averaging roughly 4.2 million reads per sample. What the research found in general, with its limitations: The cohort had only about 16 patients, and the authors noted that larger samples and more detailed clinical data are needed. The methods do not name the sequencing platform or mention unique molecular identifiers. The top 100 clones made up a significantly larger cumulative share of the repertoire in normal lung than in tumor tissue. Because peripheral blood was not sequenced, blood TCRbeta repertoires in the lung cancer patients of the study were not examined. Younger patients had significantly higher TCR diversity, and higher tumor TCR diversity was associated with shorter overall and disease-free survival. TCR diversity (inverse Simpson) was significantly higher in tumor than in normal lung tissue (about 400 vs 150, P = 0.0075, Mann-Whitney U test).

Bulk unsorted tissue served as the source for RNA extraction, and RNA quality was assessed using a NanoDrop ND-1000 and an Agilent 2100. Normal lung samples were distant non-tumor tissue taken more than 3 cm from the tumor edge. Donors were newly diagnosed lung cancer patients admitted for thoracic surgery in China between August and November 2014, without prior chemotherapy. Patients who had received previous radiotherapy or chemotherapy, or who had another concurrent cancer, were excluded from the study. Surgical tissue pieces of 1-2 cm3 were preserved in RNAlater solution and stored at -80 °C until use. The library relied on multiplex PCR. The sequencer listed for this sample is Illumina HiSeq 2500. TCRbeta libraries were constructed through three rounds of nested PCR with primers (Table S4) according to protocols modified from ARM-PCR. Before sequencing, PCR products in the 200-500 bp range were cut out of the gel and cleaned up using the QIAquick gel extraction kit. On the study's bioinformatics: Reads were cleaned with Trimmomatic, merged with FLASH into complete CDR3 sequences, and assigned to V(D)J germline segments with MiTCR. Clonal diversity was computed as the inverse Simpson's index with VDJtools. In-frame sequences without a premature stop codon were defined as productive reads. TCRdb handled the public reads itself, with Q25 trimming in fastp and clone calling in MiXCR, and kept productive beta chains. Each record represents a unique CDR3 protein, reported with the most common genes and DNA among its rows. The V and J calls were determined by TCRdb, not by the authors. The sample data list over 80,000 distinct CDR3 sequences, and 80% of these were observed just once. The ten top clones hold 30% of the sample.

The specimen sequenced was distant non-tumor lung tissue. The receptor was isolated from a man in his sixties with small cell lung cancer.

The CDR3: CASGFKQGQAQYF. The nucleotide sequence is given as TGTGCCAGCGGGTTCAAGCAGGGTCAGGCCCAGTACTTC. The V and J genes are TRBV14 and TRBJ2-5; the best D guess is TRBD1, with 5 bases matching. The germline V gene gives CDR1 as SGHDN and CDR2 as FVKESK. Including the terminal cysteine and phenylalanine, the CDR3 comprises 13 residues. The retained sequence is limited to the CDR3, 39 bases, with the frame set at the first base. V loses 8 bases, J loses 9 bases, and the germline ends lie 19 bases apart.